A single sample is the source of the 6 T cell receptor beta chains below, sequenced in a study of regulatory T cells in long-lasting Graves disease. The time point is: newly diagnosed GD, antithyroid drugs for less than 3 months. Extracted PBMC RNA gave rise to the TCR library. Building the TCR beta libraries relied on iRepertoire HTBI primers, and CDR3 regions underwent Arm-PCR. TCRdb re-derived calls from the multiplex PCR reads in MiXCR, one entry per CDR3 protein. This sample carries about 200,000 distinct CDR3 sequences, approximately 18% of them seen once, and the ten largest clones take about 12%. These sequences were also reported in another study, on T cells in Graves' hyperthyroidism and ophthalmopathy.

The sample in question was peripheral blood mononuclear cells (PBMCs), obtained at new diagnosis, from a patient treated with antithyroid drugs. Every receptor here comes from a woman in her 30s with Graves disease.

This clonotype was picked up many times. The V and J genes are TRBV19 and TRBJ1-1; D is undetermined. V gave up 1 base and J gave up 4 bases, with 13 bases separating them. This CDR3 region has 15 residues. The V gene's germline CDR1 is LNHDA and CDR2 SQIVND (reference sequence). The CDR3 here is CASSIVGTGSTEAFF. The CDR3 bases are TGTGCCAGTAGTATAGTGGGCACCGGGAGCACTGAAGCTTTCTTT.

This clonotype was counted ten times or more. V and J are TRBV12-3 or TRBV12-4 and TRBJ2-1; 9 bases align to TRBD1. The CDR3 spans 14 residues. Trimming removed 5 bases from V and 8 bases from J; junction bases left unmatched: 7. This CDR3 is CASSRDRETDEQFF. The CDR3, as DNA: TGTGCCAGCAGTAGGGACAGGGAAACCGATGAGCAGTTCTTC.

The table lists this clonotype with many counts. The CDR3 region is CASSLDTYNEQFF. The CDR3 bases are TGCGCCAGCAGCTTGGACACCTACAATGAGCAGTTCTTC. The J gene is TRBJ2-1, the V gene TRBV5-1; D gene uncertain. Germline V lookup: CDR1 SGHRS, CDR2 YFSETQ. Trimming pared 0 bases from V and 2 bases from J, leaving 3 bases between. The CDR3 is 13 amino acids.

The DNA of the CDR3 is TGTGCCAGCAGCCTCCTGGGTCCTGGTACCTCTGGAAACACCATATATTTT. Translation: CASSLLGPGTSGNTIYF. V is TRBV11-2 and J is TRBJ1-3; the D is unclear. The CDR3 spans 17 residues. V lost 5 bases and J 0 bases, leaving 17 bases between the germline ends. In germline, CDR1 is SGHAT, CDR2 FQNNGV.

In this sample, this clonotype turned up many times. The V and J genes are TRBV5-1 and TRBJ2-3; TRBD2 might be the D (6 bases). The CDR3 length is 15 residues. V dropped 4 bases and J dropped 4 bases, with 16 bases sitting between them. The germline V gene encodes CDR1 SGHRS and CDR2 YFSETQ. The CDR3 DNA follows: TGCGCCAGCAGCCTAACTAGCCGGAGCCCAGATACGCAGTATTTT. Protein sequence: CASSLTSRSPDTQYF.

This clonotype appeared many times. The V call is TRBV5-4, the J call TRBJ2-3, with D unclear. Per germline, CDR1 SGHNT and CDR2 YYREEE (reference sequence). V was shortened by 3 bases and J by 4 bases, with 3 bases between the two germline ends. This CDR3 is 11 amino acids long. The CDR3 bases are TGTGCCAGCAGCTGGGCAGATACGCAGTATTTT. The encoded protein is CASSWADTQYF.